This T cell receptor beta chain was identified during a study of Graves' ophthalmopathy and Graves' hyperthyroidism. This clonotype was counted once. Antigen: not known. RNA transcripts were the template, and TCR beta CDR3 regions were amplified from them. The workflow started with a first-round RT-PCR run with HTBI primers and then moved on to a second-round multiplex PCR. MiXCR, applied by TCRdb to the multiplex PCR reads, yields one record per CDR3 protein. The sample lists about 550,000 distinct CDR3 sequences, 35% to 40% occurring once. Study-wide results and limits: Blood shared most expanded thyroid clonotypes above 0.001 frequency.

Patients with other autoimmune diseases, uncontrolled infections, pregnancy or lactation were excluded. The receptor's source is an adult man with Graves' hyperthyroidism. The sequencing input was peripheral blood or thyroid tissue (not recorded which).

The CDR3 loop is CASSTYSGWPQETQYF. The CDR3 coding sequence is TGTGCCAGCAGCACCTATAGCGGGTGGCCCCAAGAGACCCAGTACTTC. V gene TRBV7-9 combines with J gene TRBJ2-5, with 7 bases lining up with TRBD2. Germline V gives CDR1 SEHNR, CDR2 FQNEAQ (reference sequence). Losses at the gene ends were 5 bases for V and 1 base for J; bases not matched to a gene: 10. This CDR3 is 16 amino acids long.